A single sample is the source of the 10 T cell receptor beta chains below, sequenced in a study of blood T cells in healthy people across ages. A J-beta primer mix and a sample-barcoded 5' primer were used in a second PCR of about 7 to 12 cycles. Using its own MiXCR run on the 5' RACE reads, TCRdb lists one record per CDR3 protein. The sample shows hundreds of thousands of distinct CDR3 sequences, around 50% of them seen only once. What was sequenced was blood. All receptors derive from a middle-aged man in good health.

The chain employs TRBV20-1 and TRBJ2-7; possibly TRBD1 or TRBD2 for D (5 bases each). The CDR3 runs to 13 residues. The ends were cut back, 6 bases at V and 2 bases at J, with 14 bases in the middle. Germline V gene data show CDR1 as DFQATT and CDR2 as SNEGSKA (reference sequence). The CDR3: CSAEGQGPYEQYF. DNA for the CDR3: TGCAGTGCAGAGGGGCAGGGACCCTACGAGCAGTACTTC.

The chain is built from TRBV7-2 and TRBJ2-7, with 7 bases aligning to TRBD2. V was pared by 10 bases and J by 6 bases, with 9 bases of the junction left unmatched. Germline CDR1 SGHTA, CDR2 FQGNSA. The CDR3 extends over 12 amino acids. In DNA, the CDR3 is TGTGCCACCGGGCGAGCGGGACCCGAGCAGTACTTC. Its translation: CATGRAGPEQYF.

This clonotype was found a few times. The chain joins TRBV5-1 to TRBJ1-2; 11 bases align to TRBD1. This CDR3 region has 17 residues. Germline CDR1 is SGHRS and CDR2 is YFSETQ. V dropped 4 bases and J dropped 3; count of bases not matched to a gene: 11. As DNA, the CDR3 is TGCGCCAGCAGCATCGCCCCACCGGGACAGGGGGACTATGGCTACACCTTC. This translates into CASSIAPPGQGDYGYTF.

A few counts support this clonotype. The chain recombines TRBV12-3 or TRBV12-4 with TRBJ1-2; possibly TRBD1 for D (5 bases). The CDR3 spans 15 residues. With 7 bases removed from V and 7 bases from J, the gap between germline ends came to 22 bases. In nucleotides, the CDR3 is TGTGCCAGCACTTTGGGGGGGGTAGAGTTGGGTGGCTACACCTTC. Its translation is CASTLGGVELGGYTF.

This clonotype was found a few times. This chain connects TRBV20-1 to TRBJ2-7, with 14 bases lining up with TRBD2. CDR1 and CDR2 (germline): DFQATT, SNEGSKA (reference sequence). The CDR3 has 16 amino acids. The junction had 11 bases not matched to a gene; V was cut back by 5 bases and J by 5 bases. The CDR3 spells CSAGGTSGSVRDEQYF. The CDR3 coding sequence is TGCAGTGCTGGGGGGACTAGCGGGAGTGTAAGGGACGAGCAGTACTTC.

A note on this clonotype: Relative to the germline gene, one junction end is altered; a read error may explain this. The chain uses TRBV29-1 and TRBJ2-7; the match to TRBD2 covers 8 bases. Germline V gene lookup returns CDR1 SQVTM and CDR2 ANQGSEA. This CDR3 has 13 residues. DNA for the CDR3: TGCGGCGTTGCGGAGACTAGCGCCAATGAGCAGTACTTC. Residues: CGVAETSANEQYF.

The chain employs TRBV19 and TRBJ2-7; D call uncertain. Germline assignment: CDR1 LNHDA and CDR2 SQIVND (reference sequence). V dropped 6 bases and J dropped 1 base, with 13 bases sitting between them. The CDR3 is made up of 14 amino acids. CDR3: CASRPFGSSYEQYF. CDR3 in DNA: TGTGCCAGTAGGCCTTTTGGCAGTTCCTACGAGCAGTACTTC.

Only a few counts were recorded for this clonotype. The CDR3 here is CSARGHAGAYEQYF. DNA of the CDR3: TGCAGTGCTAGAGGGCACGCGGGAGCCTACGAGCAGTACTTC. This chain joins TRBV20-1 and TRBJ2-7; 7 bases fit TRBD2. Germline CDR1 is DFQATT and CDR2 is SNEGSKA (reference sequence). The J segment lost 2 bases and the V segment lost 1 base, leaving 5 bases of the junction unmatched. CDR3 length: 14 residues.

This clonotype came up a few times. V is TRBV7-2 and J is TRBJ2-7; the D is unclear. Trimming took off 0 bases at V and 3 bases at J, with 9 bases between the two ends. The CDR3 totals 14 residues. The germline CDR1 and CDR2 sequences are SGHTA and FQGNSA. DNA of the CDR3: TGTGCCAGCAGCTTAGCCGGCTACAACTACGAGCAGTACTTC. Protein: CASSLAGYNYEQYF.

CDR3 nucleotides: TGTGCCACCAGTGATTTTTCTTGGTCAGGGGCAGAGACCCAGTACTTC. This gives the protein CATSDFSWSGAETQYF. V and J are TRBV24-1 and TRBJ2-4, with D tentatively TRBD1 (6 bases). The last part of the DNA fits TRBJ2-5 better; the J call may be wrong. CDR1 KGHDR and CDR2 SFDVKD come from the germline V gene. This CDR3 comprises 16 residues.